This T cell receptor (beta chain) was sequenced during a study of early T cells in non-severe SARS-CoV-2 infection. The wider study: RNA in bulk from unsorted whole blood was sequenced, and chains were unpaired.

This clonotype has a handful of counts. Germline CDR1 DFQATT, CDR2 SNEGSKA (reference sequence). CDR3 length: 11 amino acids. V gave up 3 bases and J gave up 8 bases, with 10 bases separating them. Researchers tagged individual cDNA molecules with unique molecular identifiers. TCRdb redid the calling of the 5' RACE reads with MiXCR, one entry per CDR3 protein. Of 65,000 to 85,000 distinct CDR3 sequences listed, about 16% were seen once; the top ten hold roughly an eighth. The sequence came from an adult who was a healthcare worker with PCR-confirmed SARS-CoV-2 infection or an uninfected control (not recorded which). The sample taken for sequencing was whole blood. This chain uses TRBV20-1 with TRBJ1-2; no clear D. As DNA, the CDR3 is TGCAGTGCTAGGACCAGCAGAGGCTACACCTTC. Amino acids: CSARTSRGYTF.